Presented here are 9 T cell receptor beta chains from one specimen sequenced in a study of cytomegalovirus exposure and HLA in healthy donors. Researchers ran the PCR with 60 Vbeta and 13 Jbeta primers. Here immunoSEQ multiplex PCR was the method, and the copy in TCRdb shows in-frame clones only, minus some. The table includes a few hundred thousand clones, roughly 80% detected once. Sequencing was done on a sample of PBMCs. These receptors all stem from a man between 35 and 55 years old in good health and CMV-seronegative.

The genes are TRBV5-1 and TRBJ1-1, with TRBD1 matching 7 bases. This CDR3 spans 15 amino acids. V trimming: 2 bases; J trimming: 5 bases; junction bases outside the gene matches: 9. CDR1 and CDR2 from the germline V gene are SGHRS and YFSETQ. The CDR3 DNA is TGCGCCAGCAGCTTCCCAACAGGGGAAGGTACTGAAGCTTTCTTT. Translation gives CASSFPTGEGTEAFF.

The V gene is TRBV29-1, the J gene TRBJ2-1; 12 nucleotides match TRBD2. J was trimmed by 4 bases and V by 2 bases; bases with no gene match: 3. This CDR3 has 15 residues. Looked up from germline, CDR1 is SQVTM and CDR2 is ANQGSEA. The CDR3, as DNA: TGCAGCGTTGAACTCCTAGCGGGGGGGTACAATGAGCAGTTCTTC. Protein product: CSVELLAGGYNEQFF.

This chain joins TRBV11-2 and TRBJ2-1; no definite D call. Trimming left V 3 bases short and J 0 bases short, with 12 bases between. This CDR3 spans 16 amino acids. Germline V CDR1 and CDR2: SGHAT, FQNNGV. CDR3 sequence reads: CASSFTEKSSYNEQFF. The CDR3 nucleotides are TGTGCCAGCAGCTTTACCGAAAAGAGCTCCTACAATGAGCAGTTCTTC.

The J gene is TRBJ1-3, the V gene TRBV7-2, with 7 bases aligning to TRBD1. V shed 5 bases and J 3 bases; nucleotides not matched to a gene: 10. The CDR3 runs 16 residues. Germline loops: CDR1 SGHTA, CDR2 FQGNSA. The CDR3: CASSKNRQGSGNTIYF. As DNA, the CDR3 is TGTGCCAGCAGCAAAAATAGACAGGGAAGTGGAAACACCATATATTTT.

The chain couples TRBV27 to TRBJ2-1; 10 nucleotides align to TRBD1. The V gene's germline CDR1 is MNHEY and CDR2 SMNVEV (reference sequence). The CDR3 loop spans 15 amino acids. V gave up 3 bases and J gave up 3 bases; unmatched junction bases: 2. Written as DNA, the CDR3 is TGTGCCAGCAGTTTTCGGGACAGGGGCTACAATGAGCAGTTCTTC. It specifies CASSFRDRGYNEQFF.

Turning to this clone: Other DNA sequences in the same sample also yield this CDR3. V gene TRBV7-2 combines with J gene TRBJ2-7; D is uncertain. V shed 5 bases and J shed 2 bases, with 10 bases lying between them. CDR3 size: 13 residues. Germline-derived CDR1 and CDR2 are SGHTA and FQGNSA. CDR3 loop: CASSPRTTYEQYF. The CDR3 region has the DNA TGTGCCAGCAGCCCCAGAACGACCTACGAGCAGTACTTC.

The chain links TRBV5-1 to TRBJ2-3, with a tentative D call TRBD2 (5 bases). CDR1 is SGHRS and CDR2 is YFSETQ in the germline V gene. CDR3 length: 15 residues. Trimming cost V 2 bases and J 0 bases, with 10 bases left between them. CDR3 bases: TGCGCCAGCAGCTTTGCGGGTTCCAGCACAGATACGCAGTATTTT. Residues: CASSFAGSSTDTQYF.

The sample holds one count of this clone. V is TRBV27 and J is TRBJ2-7; 8 nucleotides align to TRBD1. Germline CDR1 MNHEY, CDR2 SMNVEV (reference sequence). Trimming cost V 5 bases and J 3 bases; bases outside gene matches: 6. CDR3 length: 14 amino acids. CDR3 sequence (DNA): TGTGCCAGCAGTCTCACAGGGGGTTTCTACGAGCAGTACTTC. Translated, it gives CASSLTGGFYEQYF.

This chain connects TRBV7-9 to TRBJ1-1, with D tentatively TRBD1 (5 bases). The V and J ends lost 5 bases and 0 bases respectively, with 16 bases between them. The CDR3 loop spans 16 amino acids. The germline V gene encodes CDR1 SEHNR and CDR2 FQNEAQ (reference sequence). The DNA of the CDR3 is TGTGCCAGCAGCGCTGACAGCCATAGAATGAACACTGAAGCTTTCTTT. It encodes CASSADSHRMNTEAFF.